This TCR beta chain was sequenced for a study of blood T cells in healthy people across ages. Study conclusions and caveats: TCR beta diversity was tightly associated with the proportion of naive T cells.

At least ten counts were recorded for this clonotype. Its matching antigen is unknown. The CDR3 extends over 16 amino acids. With V trimmed by 0 bases and J by 6 bases, 11 bases remained unmatched. Germline assignment: CDR1 SGHDT and CDR2 YYEEEE. The second PCR ran about 6 to 12 cycles with a sample-barcoded 5' primer and J-beta primers. Every single cDNA molecule received a tag from a template-switch adaptor with 12 random nucleotides. TCRdb re-derived calls from the 5' RACE reads in MiXCR, one entry per CDR3 protein. Of hundreds of thousands of distinct CDR3 sequences in the sample, roughly 26% were seen once.

Source material: blood. The rearrangement links TRBV5-6 to TRBJ2-5, with 7 bases aligning to TRBD1. The TCR sequence derives from a woman of 80 years or more in good health. DNA of the CDR3: TGTGCCAGCAGCTTGGTTGTGACAGGGCGGCGGAAGACCCAGTACTTC. It translates to CASSLVVTGRRKTQYF.